The 5 T cell receptor beta chains listed next were all sequenced from one sample in a study of T cell changes during pregnancy in multiple sclerosis. Clones were sequenced by immunoSEQ multiplex PCR, and TCRdb holds only the in-frame ones, with some missing. Of about 56,000 clones in the sample, around nine tenths are singletons; the top ten hold 0.45% to 0.5%. This material consisted of CD4+ T cells from peripheral blood mononuclear cells, taken in the third trimester of pregnancy. These TCRs come from a female donor with multiple sclerosis, enrolled in a pregnancy study.

The chain links TRBV19 to TRBJ2-6, with 7 bases matching TRBD1. Germline V gene data show CDR1 as LNHDA and CDR2 as SQIVND (reference sequence). V shed 7 bases and J 2 bases; nucleotides not matched to a gene: 11. The CDR3 spans 17 residues. The CDR3 region has the DNA TGTGCCAGTAAAACGGGACAGATCCCGGCTGGGGCCAACGTCCTGACTTTC. Translation gives CASKTGQIPAGANVLTF.

CDR3 nucleotide sequence: TGTGCCAGCAGCCACAGGGGCCTTAGCTCCTACGAGCAGTACTTC. It is translated as CASSHRGLSSYEQYF. The gene calls are TRBV5-6 and TRBJ2-7, with 7 bases lining up with TRBD1. V was pared by 4 bases and J by 0 bases, with 7 bases of the junction left unmatched. CDR1 is SGHDT, CDR2 YYEEEE, per germline. This CDR3 is built from 15 residues.

V is TRBV6-5 and J is TRBJ2-5; TRBD1 aligns across 7 bases. After removal of 8 bases from V and 2 bases from J, the junction contained 8 bases not matched to a gene. Germline lookup yields CDR1 MNHEY and CDR2 SVGAGI. This CDR3 has 14 residues. CDR3 sequence reads: CASQRQGSQETQYF. The DNA of the CDR3 is TGTGCCAGCCAAAGACAGGGAAGTCAAGAGACCCAGTACTTC.

This chain joins TRBV5-6 and TRBJ1-4, with D possibly matching TRBD1 (5 bases). This CDR3 has 14 residues. CDR1 SGHDT and CDR2 YYEEEE come from the germline V gene. V shed 5 bases and J shed 10 bases, with 18 bases lying between them. The CDR3 DNA reads as TGTGCCAGCAGTCGGGGGGGGAGTAGTGGAAAACTGTTTTTT. Translated: CASSRGGSSGKLFF.

J is TRBJ2-5 and V is TRBV5-6; D perhaps matches TRBD1 (5 bases). The germline V gene has CDR1 SGHDT and CDR2 YYEEEE. V was trimmed by 5 bases and J by 2 bases, leaving 7 bases between them. The CDR3 runs 12 residues. The CDR3 sequence is CASSQGQETQYF. The CDR3 coding sequence is TGTGCCAGCAGTCAGGGTCAAGAGACCCAGTACTTC. Together with reference TRBV5-6 and TRBJ2-5, the CDR3 gives the full variable domain: DAGVTQSPTHLIKTRGQQVTLRCSPKSGHDTVSWYQQALGQGPQFIFQYYEEEERQRGNFPDRFSGHQFPNYSSELNVNALLLGDSALYLCASSQGQETQYFGPGTRLLVL.